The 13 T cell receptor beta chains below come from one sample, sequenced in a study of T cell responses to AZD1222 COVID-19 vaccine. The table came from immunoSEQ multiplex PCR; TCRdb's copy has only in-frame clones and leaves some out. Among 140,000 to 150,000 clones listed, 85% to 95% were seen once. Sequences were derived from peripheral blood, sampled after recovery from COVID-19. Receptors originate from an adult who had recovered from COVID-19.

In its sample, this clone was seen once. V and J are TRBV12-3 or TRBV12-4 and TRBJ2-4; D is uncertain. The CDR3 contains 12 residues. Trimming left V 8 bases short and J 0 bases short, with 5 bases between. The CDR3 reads CASSVAKNIQYF. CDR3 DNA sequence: TGTGCCAGCTCCGTAGCCAAAAACATTCAGTACTTC.

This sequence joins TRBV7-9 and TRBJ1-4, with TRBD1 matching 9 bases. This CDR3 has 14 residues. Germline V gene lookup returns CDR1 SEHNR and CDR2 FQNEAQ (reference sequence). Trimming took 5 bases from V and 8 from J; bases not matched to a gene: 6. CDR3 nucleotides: TGTGCCAGCAGCCTACGGGACAGGGAAGAAAAACTGTTTTTT. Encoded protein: CASSLRDREEKLFF.

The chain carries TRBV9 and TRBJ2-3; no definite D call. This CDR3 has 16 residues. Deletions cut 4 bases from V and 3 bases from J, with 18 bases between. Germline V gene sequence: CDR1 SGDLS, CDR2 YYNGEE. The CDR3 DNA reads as TGTGCCAGCAGCACCCCTGGACGTGGTGAGACAGATACGCAGTATTTT. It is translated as CASSTPGRGETDTQYF.

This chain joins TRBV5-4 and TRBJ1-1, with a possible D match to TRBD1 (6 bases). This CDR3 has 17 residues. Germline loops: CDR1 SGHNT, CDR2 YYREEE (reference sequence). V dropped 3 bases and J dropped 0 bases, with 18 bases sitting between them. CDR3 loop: CASSSTRGGGLNTEAFF. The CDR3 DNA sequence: TGTGCCAGCAGCTCCACTAGGGGGGGAGGGCTGAACACTGAAGCTTTCTTT. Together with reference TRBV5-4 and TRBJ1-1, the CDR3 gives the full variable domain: ETGVTQSPTHLIKTRGQQVTLRCSSQSGHNTVSWYQQALGQGPQFIFQYYREEENGRGNFPPRFSGLQFPNYSSELNVNALELDDSALYLCASSSTRGGGLNTEAFFGQGTRLTVV.

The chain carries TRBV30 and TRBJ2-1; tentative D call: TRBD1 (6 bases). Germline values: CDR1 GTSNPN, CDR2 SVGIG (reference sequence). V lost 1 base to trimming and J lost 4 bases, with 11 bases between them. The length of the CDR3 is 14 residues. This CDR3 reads CAWSGDDRYNEQFF. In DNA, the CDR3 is TGTGCCTGGAGTGGGGACGACAGGTACAATGAGCAGTTCTTC.

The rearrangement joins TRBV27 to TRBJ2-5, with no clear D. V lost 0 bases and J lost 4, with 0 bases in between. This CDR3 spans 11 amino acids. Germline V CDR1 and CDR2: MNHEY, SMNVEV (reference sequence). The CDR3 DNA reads TGTGCCAGCAGTTTATCAGAGACCCAGTACTTC. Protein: CASSLSETQYF.

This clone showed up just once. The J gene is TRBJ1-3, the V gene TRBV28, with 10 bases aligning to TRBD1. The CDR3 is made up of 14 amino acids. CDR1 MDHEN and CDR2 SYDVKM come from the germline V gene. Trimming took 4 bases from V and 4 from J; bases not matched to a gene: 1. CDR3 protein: CASSSGQGGNTIYF. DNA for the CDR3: TGTGCCAGCAGTTCGGGACAGGGGGGAAACACCATATATTTT. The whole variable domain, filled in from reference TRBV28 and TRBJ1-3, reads DVKVTQSSRYLVKRTGEKVFLECVQDMDHENMFWYRQDPGLGLRLIYFSYDVKMKEKGDIPEGYSVSREKKERFSLILESASTNQTSMYLCASSSGQGGNTIYFGEGSWLTVV.

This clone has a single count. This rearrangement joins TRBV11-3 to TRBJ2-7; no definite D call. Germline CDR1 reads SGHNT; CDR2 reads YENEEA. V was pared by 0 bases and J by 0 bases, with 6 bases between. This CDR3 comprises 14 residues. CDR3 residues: CASSLDPDSYEQYF. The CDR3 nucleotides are TGTGCCAGCAGCTTAGACCCAGACTCCTACGAGCAGTACTTC.

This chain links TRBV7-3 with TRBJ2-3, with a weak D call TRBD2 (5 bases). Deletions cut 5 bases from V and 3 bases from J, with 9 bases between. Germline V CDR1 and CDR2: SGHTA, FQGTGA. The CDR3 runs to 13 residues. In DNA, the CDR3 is TGTGCCAGCAGCCAAGGACTGACAGATACGCAGTATTTT. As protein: CASSQGLTDTQYF. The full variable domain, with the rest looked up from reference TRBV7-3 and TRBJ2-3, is GAGVSQTPSNKVTEKGKYVELRCDPISGHTALYWYRQSLGQGPEFLIYFQGTGAADDSGLPNDRFFAVRPEGSVSTLKIQRTERGDSAVYLCASSQGLTDTQYFGPGTRLTVL.

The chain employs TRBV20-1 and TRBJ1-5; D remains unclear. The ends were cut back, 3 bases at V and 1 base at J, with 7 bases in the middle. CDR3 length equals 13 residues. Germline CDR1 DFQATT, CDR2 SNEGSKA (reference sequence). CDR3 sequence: CSASKGSNQPQHF. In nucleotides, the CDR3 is TGCAGTGCTAGTAAAGGGAGCAATCAGCCCCAGCATTTT.

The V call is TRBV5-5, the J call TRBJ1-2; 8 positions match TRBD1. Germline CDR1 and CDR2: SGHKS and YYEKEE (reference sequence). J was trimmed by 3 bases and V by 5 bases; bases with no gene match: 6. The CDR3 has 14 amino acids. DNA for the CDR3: TGTGCCAGCAGAACTGACAGGGGACACTATGGCTACACCTTC. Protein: CASRTDRGHYGYTF. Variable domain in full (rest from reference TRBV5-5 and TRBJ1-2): DAGVTQSPTHLIKTRGQQVTLRCSPISGHKSVSWYQQVLGQGPQFIFQYYEKEERGRGNFPDRFSARQFPNYSSELNVNALLLGDSALYLCASRTDRGHYGYTFGSGTRLTVV.

CDR3 bases: TGTGCCATTCAAGGGAAACTCGAGGGGCAGGGGCTTTCCTATGGCTACACCTTC. Its protein is CAIQGKLEGQGLSYGYTF. The chain joins TRBV7-9 to TRBJ1-2; possible D gene TRBD1, 6 bases. Trimming took off 10 bases at V and 4 bases at J, with 31 bases between the two ends. The germline CDR1 and CDR2 sequences are SEHNR and FQNEAQ (reference sequence). This CDR3 contains 18 residues.

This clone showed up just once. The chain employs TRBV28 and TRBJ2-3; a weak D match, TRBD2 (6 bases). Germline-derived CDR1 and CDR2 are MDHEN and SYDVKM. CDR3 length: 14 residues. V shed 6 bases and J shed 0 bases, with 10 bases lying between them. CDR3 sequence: CASRRSGSTDTQYF. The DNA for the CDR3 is TGTGCCAGCAGAAGGAGCGGGAGCACAGATACGCAGTATTTT.